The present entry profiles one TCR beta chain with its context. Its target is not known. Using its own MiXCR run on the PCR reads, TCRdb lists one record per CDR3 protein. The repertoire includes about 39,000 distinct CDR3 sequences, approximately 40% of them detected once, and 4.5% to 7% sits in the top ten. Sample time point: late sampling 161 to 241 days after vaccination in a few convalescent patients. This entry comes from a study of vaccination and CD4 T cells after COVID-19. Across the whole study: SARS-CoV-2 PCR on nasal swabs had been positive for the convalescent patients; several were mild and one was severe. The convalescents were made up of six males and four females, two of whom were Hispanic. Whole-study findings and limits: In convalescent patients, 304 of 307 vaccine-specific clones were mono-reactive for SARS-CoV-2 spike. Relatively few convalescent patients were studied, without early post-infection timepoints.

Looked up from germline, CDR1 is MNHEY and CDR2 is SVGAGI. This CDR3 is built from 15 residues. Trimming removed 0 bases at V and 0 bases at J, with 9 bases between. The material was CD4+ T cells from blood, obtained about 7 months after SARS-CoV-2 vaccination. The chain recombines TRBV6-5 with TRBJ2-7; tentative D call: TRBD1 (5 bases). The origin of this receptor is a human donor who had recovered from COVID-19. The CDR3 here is CASSYSLGVSYEQYF. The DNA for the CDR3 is TGTGCCAGCAGTTACTCTCTAGGGGTCTCCTACGAGCAGTACTTC.